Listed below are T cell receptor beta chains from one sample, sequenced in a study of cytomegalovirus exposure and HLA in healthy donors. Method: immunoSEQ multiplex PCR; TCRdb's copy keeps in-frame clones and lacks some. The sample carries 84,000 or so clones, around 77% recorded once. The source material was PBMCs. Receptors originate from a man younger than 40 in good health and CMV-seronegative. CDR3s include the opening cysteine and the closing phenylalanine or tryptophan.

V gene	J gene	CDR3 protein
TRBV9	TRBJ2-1	CASTNHPGTGGGNEQFF
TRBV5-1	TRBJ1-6	CASSRGGQGDSPLHF
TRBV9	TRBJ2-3	CASSVGGSGTDTQYF
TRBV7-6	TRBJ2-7	CASSWGQGENYEQYF
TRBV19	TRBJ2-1	CASSMLAPVGVIGSYNEQFF
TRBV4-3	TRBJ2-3	CASSQGTSSADTQYF
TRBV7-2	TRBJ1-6	CASSFDRASSPLHF
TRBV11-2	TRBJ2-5	CASSLGRGRETQYF
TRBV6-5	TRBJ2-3	CASRRGRGARRQYF
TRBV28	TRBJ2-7	CASSPTSGSAYEQYF
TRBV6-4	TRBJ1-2	CASSDHIGGNGGYTF
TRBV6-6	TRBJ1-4	CASSYARVTNEKLFF
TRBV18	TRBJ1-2	CASSPLYRTGNGYTF
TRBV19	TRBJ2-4	CASKGRGSGNIQYF
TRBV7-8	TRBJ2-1	CASSLSIVNEQFF
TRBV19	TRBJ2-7	CASADGTGASYEQYF
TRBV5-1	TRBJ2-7	CASSLEIGWSSYEQYF
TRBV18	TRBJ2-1	CASSPPRTRSYNEQFF
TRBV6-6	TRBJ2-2	CASIGSGGPITGELFF
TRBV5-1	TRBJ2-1	CASGASGGAYNEQFF
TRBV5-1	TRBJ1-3	CASSPQGNGNTIYF
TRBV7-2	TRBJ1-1	CASSFMSEAFF
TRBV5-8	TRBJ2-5	CASSLAPGLTQETQYF
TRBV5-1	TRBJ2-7	CASSLGGRAYEQYF
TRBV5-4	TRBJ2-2	CASSRTSSRAGELFF
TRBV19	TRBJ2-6	CASSIDSVSGANVLTF
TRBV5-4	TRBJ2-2	CASSLDSGGNTGELFF
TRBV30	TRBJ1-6	CAWRAGTYYSPLHF
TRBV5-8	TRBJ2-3	CASSTGTSGAGDTQYF
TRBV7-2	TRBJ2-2	CASSPLAGNTGELFF
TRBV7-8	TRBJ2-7	CASSPTGSTRYEQYF
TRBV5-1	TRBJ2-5	CASSSLTSGIETQYF
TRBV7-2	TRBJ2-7	CASSQRGEQYF
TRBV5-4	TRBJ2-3	CASSLARLQSADTQYF
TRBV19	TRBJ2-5	CASSISSGRETQYF
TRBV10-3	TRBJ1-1	CAISDQQPLIVAFF
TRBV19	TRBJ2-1	CASTSGTGLNEQFF
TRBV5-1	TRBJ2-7	CASSLDRTGPYEQYF
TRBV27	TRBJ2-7	CASRDRELSEQYF
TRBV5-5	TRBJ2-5	CASSFLGGETQYF